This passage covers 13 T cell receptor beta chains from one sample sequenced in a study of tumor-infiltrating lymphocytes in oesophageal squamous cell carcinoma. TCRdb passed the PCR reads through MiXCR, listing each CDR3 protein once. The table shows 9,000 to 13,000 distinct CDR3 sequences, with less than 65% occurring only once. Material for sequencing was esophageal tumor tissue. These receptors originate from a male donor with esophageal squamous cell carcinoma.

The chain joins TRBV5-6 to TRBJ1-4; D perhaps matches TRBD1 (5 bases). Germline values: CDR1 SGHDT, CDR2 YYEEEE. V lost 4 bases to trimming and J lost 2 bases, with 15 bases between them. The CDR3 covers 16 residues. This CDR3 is CASSLGGTLTNEKLFF. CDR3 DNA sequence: TGTGCCAGCAGCCTGGGGGGGACCCTGACTAATGAAAAACTGTTTTTT.

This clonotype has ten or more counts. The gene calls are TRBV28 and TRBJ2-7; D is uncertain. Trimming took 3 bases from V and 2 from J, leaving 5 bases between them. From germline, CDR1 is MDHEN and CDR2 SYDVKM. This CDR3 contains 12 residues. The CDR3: CASSFPTYEQYF. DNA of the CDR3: TGTGCCAGCAGTTTCCCGACCTACGAGCAGTACTTC. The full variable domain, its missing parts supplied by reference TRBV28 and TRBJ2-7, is DVKVTQSSRYLVKRTGEKVFLECVQDMDHENMFWYRQDPGLGLRLIYFSYDVKMKEKGDIPEGYSVSREKKERFSLILESASTNQTSMYLCASSFPTYEQYFGPGTRLTVT.

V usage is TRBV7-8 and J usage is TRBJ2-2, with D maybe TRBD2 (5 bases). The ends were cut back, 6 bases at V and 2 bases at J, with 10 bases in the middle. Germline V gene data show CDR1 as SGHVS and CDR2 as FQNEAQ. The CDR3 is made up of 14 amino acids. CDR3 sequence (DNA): TGTGCCAGCAGGGGAGCGGCTAACACCGGGGAGCTGTTTTTT. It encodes CASRGAANTGELFF.

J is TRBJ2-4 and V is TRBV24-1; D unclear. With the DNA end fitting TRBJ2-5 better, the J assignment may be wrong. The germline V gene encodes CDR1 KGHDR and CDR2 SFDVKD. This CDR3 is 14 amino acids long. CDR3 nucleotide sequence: TGTGCCACCAGTGGGAACGCTTACCAAGAGACCCAGTACTTC. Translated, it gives CATSGNAYQETQYF.

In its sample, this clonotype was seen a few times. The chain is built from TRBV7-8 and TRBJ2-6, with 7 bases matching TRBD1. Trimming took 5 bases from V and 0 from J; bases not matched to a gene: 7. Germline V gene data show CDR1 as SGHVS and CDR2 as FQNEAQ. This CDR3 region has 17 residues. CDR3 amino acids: CASSLRDSHSGANVLTF. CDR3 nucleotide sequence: TGTGCCAGCAGCCTACGGGACAGTCACTCTGGGGCCAACGTCCTGACTTTC.

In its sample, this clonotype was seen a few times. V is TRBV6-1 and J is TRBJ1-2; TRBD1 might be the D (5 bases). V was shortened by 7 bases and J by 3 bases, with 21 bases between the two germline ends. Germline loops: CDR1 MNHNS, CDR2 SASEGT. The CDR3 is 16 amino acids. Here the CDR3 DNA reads TGTGCCAGCAACCCTAGGGGATCCGGGGGTGACTATGGCTACACCTTC. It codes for CASNPRGSGGDYGYTF.

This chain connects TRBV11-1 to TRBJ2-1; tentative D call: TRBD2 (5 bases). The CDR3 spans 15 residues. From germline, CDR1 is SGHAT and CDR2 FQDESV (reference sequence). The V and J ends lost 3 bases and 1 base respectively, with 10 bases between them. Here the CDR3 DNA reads TGTGCCAGCAGCTTCGGGGTACTGTCCTACAATGAGCAGTTCTTC. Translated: CASSFGVLSYNEQFF.

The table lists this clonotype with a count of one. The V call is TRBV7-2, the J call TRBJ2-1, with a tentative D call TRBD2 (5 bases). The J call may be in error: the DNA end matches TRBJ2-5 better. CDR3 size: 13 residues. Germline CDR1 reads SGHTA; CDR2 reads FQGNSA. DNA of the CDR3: TGTGCCAGCAGCCCACGGCGGGAAGAGACCCAGTACTTC. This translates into CASSPRREETQYF.

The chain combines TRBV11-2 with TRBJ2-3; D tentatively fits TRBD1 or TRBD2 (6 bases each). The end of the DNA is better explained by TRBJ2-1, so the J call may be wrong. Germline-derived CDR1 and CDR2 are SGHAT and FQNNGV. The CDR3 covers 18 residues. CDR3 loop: CASSLRPGAKGVLETQFF. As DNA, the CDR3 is TGTGCCAGCAGCCTACGTCCGGGGGCGAAAGGGGTTTTAGAGACCCAGTTCTTC.

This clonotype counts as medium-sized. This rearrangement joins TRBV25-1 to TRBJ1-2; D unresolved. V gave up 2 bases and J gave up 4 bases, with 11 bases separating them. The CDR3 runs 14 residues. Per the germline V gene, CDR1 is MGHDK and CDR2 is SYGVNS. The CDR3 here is CASSETLGSYGYTF. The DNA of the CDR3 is TGTGCCAGCAGTGAAACCCTCGGGTCCTATGGCTACACCTTC.

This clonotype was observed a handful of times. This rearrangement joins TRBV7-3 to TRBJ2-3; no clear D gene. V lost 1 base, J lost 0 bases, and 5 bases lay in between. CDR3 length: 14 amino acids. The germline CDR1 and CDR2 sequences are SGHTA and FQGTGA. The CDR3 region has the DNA TGTGCCAGCAGCTTAATTCCTAGCACAGATACGCAGTATTTT. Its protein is CASSLIPSTDTQYF.

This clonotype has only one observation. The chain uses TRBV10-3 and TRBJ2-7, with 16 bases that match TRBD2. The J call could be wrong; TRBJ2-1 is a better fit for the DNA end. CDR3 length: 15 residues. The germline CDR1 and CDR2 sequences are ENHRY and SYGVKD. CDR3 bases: TGTGCCATCAGTGAAGGGACTAGCGGGAGGGGCCGGCAGTTCTTC. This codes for CAISEGTSGRGRQFF.

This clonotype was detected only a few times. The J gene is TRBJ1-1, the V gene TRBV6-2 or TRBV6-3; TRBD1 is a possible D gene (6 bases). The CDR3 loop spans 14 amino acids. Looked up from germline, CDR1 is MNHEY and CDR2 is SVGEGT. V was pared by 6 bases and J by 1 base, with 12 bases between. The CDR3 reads CASRADRKNTEAFF. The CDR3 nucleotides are TGTGCCAGCAGAGCGGACAGAAAGAACACTGAAGCTTTCTTT.